The sequence of this TCR beta chain was determined in a study of shared clonotypes between healthy human individuals. Study-level findings and limits: Donors were few, which limited the genetic and exposure-history diversity represented.

The CDR3 is made up of 13 amino acids. CDR1 is LNHDA and CDR2 is SQIVND in the germline V gene (reference sequence). The V gene lost 4 bases and the J gene lost 12 bases, with 17 bases spanning the gap. Only in-frame clones appear in the TCRdb table, and some are missing; sequencing was by immunoSEQ multiplex PCR. This table has roughly 1 million clones, more than 60% appearing once. As for this clone: Its antigen is unidentified.

The source material was memory CD4+ T cells sorted from blood. Subset in this sample: CD45RA-negative fraction. This TCR was sampled from a man aged 18-30 years in good health. The chain joins TRBV19 to TRBJ2-3, with a tentative D call TRBD2 (5 bases). Written as DNA, the CDR3 is TGTGCCAGTAGTACCATCCCCGGGGAGCACCAGTATTTT. It translates to CASSTIPGEHQYF.